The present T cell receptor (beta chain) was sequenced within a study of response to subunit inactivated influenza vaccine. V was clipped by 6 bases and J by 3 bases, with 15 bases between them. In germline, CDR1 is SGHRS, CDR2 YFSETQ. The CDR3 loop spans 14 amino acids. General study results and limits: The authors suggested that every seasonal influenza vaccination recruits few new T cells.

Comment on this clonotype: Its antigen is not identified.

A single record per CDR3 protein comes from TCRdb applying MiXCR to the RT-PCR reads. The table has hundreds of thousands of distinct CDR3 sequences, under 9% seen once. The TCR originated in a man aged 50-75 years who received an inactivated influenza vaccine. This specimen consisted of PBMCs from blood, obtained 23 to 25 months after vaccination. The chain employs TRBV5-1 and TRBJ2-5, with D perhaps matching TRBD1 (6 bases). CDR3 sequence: CASTKGQGKETQYF. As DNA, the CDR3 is TGCGCCAGCACCAAGGGGCAGGGGAAAGAGACCCAGTACTTC.